Following are 27 T cell receptor beta chains from one sample sequenced in a study of blood T cell repertoires in COVID-19. Generated by immunoSEQ multiplex PCR, the TCRdb table keeps only in-frame clones and is missing some. The sample has some 160,000 clones, 80% to 90% seen once. Material for sequencing was peripheral blood. The origin of the receptors is a woman older than 75 with acute or convalescent COVID-19.

The chain joins TRBV19 to TRBJ1-5; 7 positions agree with TRBD1. V dropped 2 bases and J dropped 11; count of bases not matched to a gene: 9. Germline CDR1 LNHDA, CDR2 SQIVND (reference sequence). CDR3 length: 14 residues. The CDR3 nucleotides are TGTGCCAGTAGTATATCCGGGACAGTTCGGTCCCAGCATTTT. Amino acids: CASSISGTVRSQHF.

V is TRBV5-1 and J is TRBJ2-1, with D unresolved. V lost 2 bases to trimming and J lost 11 bases, with 14 bases between them. The V gene's germline CDR1 is SGHRS and CDR2 YFSETQ. This CDR3 spans 13 amino acids. CDR3 DNA sequence: TGCGCCAGCAGCTTTTCGGGTATTCAACAGCAGTTCTTC. It translates to CASSFSGIQQQFF.

This chain connects TRBV2 to TRBJ1-5; D might be TRBD1 (5 bases). CDR1 and CDR2 (germline): SNHLY, FYNNEI. The CDR3 consists of 15 residues. The V end was cut by 3 bases, the J end by 7 bases, with 16 bases between. The CDR3 here is CASSEIRVGIQPQHF. The CDR3 nucleotides are TGTGCCAGCAGTGAGATCAGGGTTGGGATCCAGCCCCAGCATTTT.

The chain has TRBV30 and TRBJ1-1; D gene unclear. This CDR3 spans 13 amino acids. Trimming removed 3 bases from V and 1 base from J, with 9 bases in between. Germline V gene data show CDR1 as GTSNPN and CDR2 as SVGIG (reference sequence). The CDR3 region is CAWSRGANTEAFF. The DNA of the CDR3 is TGTGCCTGGAGCCGGGGTGCGAACACTGAAGCTTTCTTT.

This clone is a singleton in its sample. The chain uses TRBV18 and TRBJ2-2; 8 nucleotides match TRBD1. V shed 4 bases and J 4 bases; nucleotides not matched to a gene: 8. CDR1 KGHSH and CDR2 LQKENI come from the germline V gene. The CDR3 totals 16 residues. CDR3 bases: TGTGCCAGCTCACTCACCTCAGGGGGCAGCACCGGGGAGCTGTTTTTT. Translating gives CASSLTSGGSTGELFF.

This clone was recorded only once. The rearrangement links TRBV5-1 to TRBJ1-3; D unclear. The V end was cut by 3 bases, the J end by 2 bases, with 6 bases between. The CDR3 contains 13 residues. CDR1 and CDR2 from the germline V gene are SGHRS and YFSETQ. The CDR3 reads CASSSHPGNTIYF. The CDR3 DNA reads TGCGCCAGCAGCTCCCATCCTGGAAACACCATATATTTT.

CDR3 protein: CASRGQTSDNEQFF. CDR3 nucleotide sequence: TGTGCCAGCAGAGGTCAGACTAGTGACAATGAGCAGTTCTTC. The chain recombines TRBV2 with TRBJ2-1; tentative D call: TRBD2 (6 bases). The germline V and J ends were trimmed by 6 bases and 5 bases, with 14 bases remaining between them. This CDR3 comprises 14 residues. CDR1 and CDR2 from the germline V gene are SNHLY and FYNNEI. Full variable domain (missing parts from reference TRBV2 and TRBJ2-1): EPEVTQTPSHQVTQMGQEVILRCVPISNHLYFYWYRQILGQKVEFLVSFYNNEISEKSEIFDDQFSVERPDGSNFTLKIRSTKLEDSAMYFCASRGQTSDNEQFFGPGTRLTVL.

The chain employs TRBV2 and TRBJ1-2, with D maybe TRBD1 (6 bases). V lost 7 bases and J lost 5, with 17 bases in between. Per germline, CDR1 SNHLY and CDR2 FYNNEI. The CDR3 runs 14 residues. For the CDR3, the DNA is TGTGCCAGCATTCCAACACAGGGTCTATATGGCTACACCTTC. Translated: CASIPTQGLYGYTF.

The chain has TRBV7-6 and TRBJ1-4; tentatively, D is TRBD1 (5 bases). The germline V and J ends were trimmed by 5 bases and 3 bases, with 10 bases remaining between them. Germline CDR1 is SGHVS and CDR2 is FNYEAQ. This CDR3 has 14 residues. CDR3 nucleotides: TGTGCCAGCAGCCGGGGGGATCCTAATGAAAAACTGTTTTTT. Its translation: CASSRGDPNEKLFF.

The chain combines TRBV12-3 or TRBV12-4 with TRBJ1-1; D gene uncertain. This CDR3 has 12 amino acids. The germline V and J ends were trimmed by 3 bases and 8 bases, with 10 bases remaining between them. CDR3 sequence reads: CASSFASLEAFF. DNA of the CDR3: TGTGCCAGCAGTTTCGCCAGTTTAGAAGCTTTCTTT.

The chain has TRBV4-3 and TRBJ2-1; D possibly corresponds to TRBD2 (6 bases). V dropped 0 bases and J dropped 1 base, with 10 bases sitting between them. This CDR3 is built from 16 residues. Germline CDR1 is LGHNA and CDR2 is YSLEER. CDR3 loop: CASSQEWRGSYNEQFF. The CDR3 DNA reads TGCGCCAGCAGCCAAGAGTGGCGGGGATCCTACAATGAGCAGTTCTTC.

This clone was recorded once. The rearrangement links TRBV3-1 (or the pseudogene TRBV3-2) to TRBJ2-7, with TRBD1 matching over 10 bases. This CDR3 is 16 amino acids long. Germline CDR1 is LGHDT and CDR2 is YNNKEL (reference sequence). The junction had 11 bases not matched to a gene; V was cut back by 4 bases and J by 5 bases. CDR3 in amino acids: CASSPRIGTGVDEQYF. Written as DNA, the CDR3 is TGTGCCAGCAGCCCCAGGATCGGGACAGGGGTCGACGAGCAGTACTTC.

The V call is TRBV19, the J call TRBJ2-1; D is perhaps TRBD1 (6 bases). The CDR3 spans 14 residues. CDR1 LNHDA and CDR2 SQIVND come from the germline V gene (reference sequence). The V gene lost 6 bases and the J gene lost 5 bases, with 14 bases spanning the gap. The CDR3: CASSVHHRDNEQFF. CDR3 in DNA: TGTGCCAGTAGCGTTCATCACAGGGACAATGAGCAGTTCTTC.

This rearrangement joins TRBV24-1 to TRBJ1-6, with a weak D call TRBD1 (6 bases). Trimming stripped 9 bases from V and 2 bases from J, with 25 bases between. The CDR3 has 19 amino acids. Germline CDR1 KGHDR, CDR2 SFDVKD. The CDR3: CATLSPRLSGVTYNSPLHF. The CDR3 region has the DNA TGTGCCACCCTCTCACCCCGTCTTTCAGGGGTCACCTATAATTCACCCCTCCACTTT.

This clone was observed a single time. V usage is TRBV2 and J usage is TRBJ2-2, with 7 bases aligning to TRBD1. After removal of 8 bases from V and 3 bases from J, the junction contained 3 bases not matched to a gene. CDR3 length: 13 amino acids. CDR1 and CDR2 from the germline V gene are SNHLY and FYNNEI. This chain's CDR3 is CASGTDYTGELFF. The CDR3 coding sequence is TGTGCCAGCGGGACAGACTACACCGGGGAGCTGTTTTTT.

V usage is TRBV11-2 and J usage is TRBJ2-7; D may be TRBD2 (6 bases). CDR1 is SGHAT, CDR2 FQNNGV, per germline. The CDR3 has 15 residues. Trimming stripped 4 bases from V and 0 bases from J, with 13 bases between. CDR3 DNA: TGTGCCAGCAGCTCCCCCTCCGGGAGCTCCTACGAGCAGTACTTC. This codes for CASSSPSGSSYEQYF.

The chain has TRBV6-5 and TRBJ1-4; D remains ambiguous. This CDR3 has 14 residues. CDR1 is MNHEY, CDR2 SVGAGI, per germline. Trimming pared 4 bases from V and 1 base from J, leaving 7 bases between. Here the CDR3 DNA reads TGTGCCAGCAGTTTCGGAGGAACTAATGAAAAACTGTTTTTT. Protein sequence: CASSFGGTNEKLFF.

The chain combines TRBV24-1 with TRBJ2-3; 8 bases are shared with TRBD1. Germline V lookup: CDR1 KGHDR, CDR2 SFDVKD. V shed 6 bases, J shed 1 base, and the junction held 2 bases outside the gene matches. The CDR3 runs 14 residues. CDR3 amino acids: CATSQGAGTDTQYF. CDR3 DNA: TGTGCCACCAGTCAGGGGGCGGGCACAGATACGCAGTATTTT.

The rearrangement links TRBV19 to TRBJ1-5; 8 bases fit TRBD1. CDR3 size: 15 residues. Germline trimming cut 7 bases from V and 8 bases from J; bases unmatched to any gene: 13. The germline V gene encodes CDR1 LNHDA and CDR2 SQIVND (reference sequence). This CDR3 is CASMGGTGGWEPQHF. The CDR3 DNA reads as TGTGCCAGTATGGGTGGTACAGGGGGTTGGGAGCCCCAGCATTTT. Full variable domain (rest looked up from reference TRBV19 and TRBJ1-5): DGGITQSPKYLFRKEGQNVTLSCEQNLNHDAMYWYRQDPGQGLRLIYYSQIVNDFQKGDIAEGYSVSREKKESFPLTVTSAQKNPTAFYLCASMGGTGGWEPQHFGDGTRLSIL.

V usage is TRBV20-1 and J usage is TRBJ2-3, with TRBD2 as a possible D gene (6 bases). CDR3 length equals 12 residues. The V end was cut by 3 bases, the J end by 10 bases, with 14 bases between. CDR1 is DFQATT and CDR2 is SNEGSKA in the germline V gene (reference sequence). The CDR3 DNA follows: TGCAGTGCTAGTTTGGTTAGGGAGGCGCAGTATTTT. Translation: CSASLVREAQYF.

The chain employs TRBV5-4 and TRBJ2-3; 14 bases are a match to TRBD2. The CDR3 contains 16 residues. Unmatched junction bases numbered 6, after V lost 4 bases and J lost 5 bases. The V gene's germline CDR1 is SGHNT and CDR2 YYREEE (reference sequence). In nucleotides, the CDR3 is TGTGCCAGCAGCCCGGGGGGACTAGCGGGAGTAGATACGCAGTATTTT. Translating it yields CASSPGGLAGVDTQYF.

The sample holds a few counts of this clone. This sequence joins TRBV4-1 and TRBJ1-2; D is undetermined. In germline, CDR1 is MGHRA, CDR2 YSYEKL. Trimming pared 1 base from V and 4 bases from J, leaving 7 bases between. The CDR3 totals 13 residues. In DNA, the CDR3 is TGCGCCAGCAGCCAAGCCGGGTTCTATGGCTACACCTTC. Encoded protein: CASSQAGFYGYTF.

This clone was counted between two and nine times. V usage is TRBV19 and J usage is TRBJ2-7; possible D gene TRBD1, 6 bases. CDR3 length: 17 residues. V shed 5 bases and J shed 4 bases, with 24 bases lying between them. Looked up from germline, CDR1 is LNHDA and CDR2 is SQIVND (reference sequence). The CDR3 coding sequence is TGTGCCAGTAGTGCACCCTCGGGCAGGGGCCCCCTATACGAGCAGTACTTC. Protein: CASSAPSGRGPLYEQYF.

This chain connects TRBV7-3 to TRBJ1-1; no reliable D call. Per germline, CDR1 SGHTA and CDR2 FQGTGA. The CDR3 contains 13 residues. V lost 5 bases to trimming and J lost 1 base, with 8 bases between them. The DNA for the CDR3 is TGTGCCAGCAGCAACACATGGAACACTGAAGCTTTCTTT. This gives the protein CASSNTWNTEAFF.

The chain is built from TRBV12-3 or TRBV12-4 and TRBJ2-7, with D perhaps matching TRBD1 (5 bases). The CDR3 totals 11 residues. V lost 6 bases to trimming and J lost 6 bases, with 9 bases between them. The CDR3 bases are TGTGCCAGCAGCTCTACAGGCGAGCAGTACTTC. Amino acid sequence: CASSSTGEQYF.

The chain uses TRBV6-2 or TRBV6-3 and TRBJ2-7; 12 bases are shared with TRBD2. The CDR3 consists of 17 residues. V lost 2 bases and J lost 2; bases outside the gene matches: 7. Germline V gives CDR1 MNHEY, CDR2 SVGEGT. CDR3 sequence reads: CASSYTRLAGATYEQYF. The CDR3, as DNA: TGTGCCAGCAGTTACACACGACTAGCGGGAGCGACCTACGAGCAGTACTTC.

The chain is built from TRBV6-5 and TRBJ1-3; no clear D. Trimming removed 5 bases from V and 2 bases from J, with 13 bases in between. The CDR3 loop spans 15 amino acids. Germline values: CDR1 MNHEY, CDR2 SVGAGI. The CDR3 DNA is TGTGCCAGCAGTCCCGACGGGAACCCTGGAAACACCATATATTTT. Translating gives CASSPDGNPGNTIYF.